This entry describes one T cell receptor (beta chain). These data originate in a study of blood T cell repertoires in COVID-19. Methods used by the authors: The authors estimated nucleated cell counts from reference gene primer amplification. Repertoires were generated with immunoSEQ multiplex PCR, while TCRdb's copy carries only in-frame clones and drops some. The DNA gave D and trimming, while V, J and clone size come from that table. This table holds 90,000 to 150,000 clones, 85% found once. This CDR3 contains 15 residues. Trimming at V came to 0 bases and at J to 6 bases, leaving 6 bases not matched to a gene. Germline-derived CDR1 and CDR2 are SGHNT and YYREEE (reference sequence).

The specimen was peripheral blood. V usage is TRBV5-4 and J usage is TRBJ2-1; 7 bases match TRBD2. The TCR was taken from a man of 80 years or more with acute or convalescent COVID-19. CDR3 in DNA: TGTGCCAGCAGCTTGGAACTAGCGCTACTCAATGAGCAGTTCTTC. Its protein product is CASSLELALLNEQFF.